This is a list of T cell receptor beta chains from one sample in a study of T and B cells in COVID-19 patients. Via MiXCR, TCRdb re-called the multiplex PCR reads, giving one row per CDR3 protein. The sample has 15,000 to 20,000 distinct CDR3 sequences; under 30% are singletons. Sequencing was carried out using blood. Source of these receptors: a human donor who had recovered from COVID-19. Each CDR3 is given with its conserved first and last residue. A D gene is named only where the DNA matches it firmly. The size of a clone is reported for some rows only, either as once, few or many, or as a class for expanded clones.

TRBJ1-1	TRBD1	.	TRBV5-1	TGCGCCAGCAGCTTGGGGCAGGGGGGCACTGAAGCTTTCTTT	CASSLGQGGTEAFF
TRBJ2-3	.	few	TRBV11-2	TGTGCCAGCAGCTTAGGCGGGGCCGACACAGATACGCAGTATTTT	CASSLGGADTDTQYF
TRBJ1-1	.	few	TRBV6-1	TGTGCCAGCCGAGCCTACGAAGCTTTCTTT	CASRAYEAFF
TRBJ1-4	.	.	TRBV28	TGTGCCAGCAGTTCTTCAGGGAGAAAACTGTTTTTT	CASSSSGRKLFF
TRBJ1-5	.	few	TRBV6-2/TRBV6-3	TGTGCCAGCAGTCCGACGGGGAATCAGCCCCAGCATTTT	CASSPTGNQPQHF
TRBJ1-5	.	.	TRBV12-3/TRBV12-4	TGTGCCAGCACTTTAGACGGGAACAATCAGCCCCAGCATTTT	CASTLDGNNQPQHF
TRBJ2-7	.	few	TRBV18	TGTGCCAGCTCTCCCGACTACGAGCAGTACTTC	CASSPDYEQYF
TRBJ2-2	.	.	TRBV11-2	TGTGCCAGCAGCTTAGATGTTGAAAGGGCGAACACCGGGGAGCTGTTTTTT	CASSLDVERANTGELFF
TRBJ1-1	.	.	TRBV12-3/TRBV12-4	TGTGCCAGCAGTTCCCGGGGTTGGACTACAAAAGCTTTCTTT	CASSSRGWTTKAFF
TRBJ1-1	.	.	TRBV5-4	TGTGCCAGCAGCTTACTTTCCGAAGCTTTCTTT	CASSLLSEAFF
TRBJ2-5	TRBD2	once	TRBV5-1	TGCGCCAGCAGCTTGGAAGCGGGGGGGCAAGAGACCCAGTACTTC	CASSLEAGGQETQYF
TRBJ1-4	.	many	TRBV15	TGTGCCACCAGCAGGGGGACGGGTTGGGATGAAAAACTGTTTTTT	CATSRGTGWDEKLFF
TRBJ2-5	.	medium-sized	TRBV6-5	TGTGCCAGCAGGTACAGAGACCAAGAGACCCAGTACTTC	CASRYRDQETQYF
TRBJ2-3	TRBD2	.	TRBV6-2/TRBV6-3	TGTGCCAGCAGCCAGACTAGCGGGGGTCCCACAGATACGCAGTATTTT	CASSQTSGGPTDTQYF
TRBJ2-4	.	.	TRBV10-2	TGCGCCAGCAGTGACCCGGGGCGAGCCCAGTACTTC	CASSDPGRAQYF
TRBJ2-7	.	.	TRBV7-6	TGTGCCAGCAGCTTAGATACGAGGGCCTACGAGCAGTACTTC	CASSLDTRAYEQYF
TRBJ2-5	.	few	TRBV18	TGTGCCAGCTCACCAGTCAGGGAGACCCAGTACTTC	CASSPVRETQYF
TRBJ1-1	.	few	TRBV6-5	TGTGCCAGCAGCTTAACACCGAACACTGAAGCTTTCTTT	CASSLTPNTEAFF
TRBJ2-3	.	medium-sized	TRBV18	TGTGCCAGCTCACTTTTAACAGATACGCAGTATTTT	CASSLLTDTQYF
TRBJ1-2	.	medium-sized	TRBV27	TGTGCCAGCAGTGACGGGCTGTATGATGGCTACACCTTC	CASSDGLYDGYTF
TRBJ2-7	.	few	TRBV5-1	TGCGCCAGCAGCTTGGAAGGTTTCAGCTCCTACGAGCAGTACTTC	CASSLEGFSSYEQYF
TRBJ2-3	TRBD2	medium-sized	TRBV19	TGTGCCAGTAGGCTGAGCGGGGGGGCCTTGGATACGCAGTATTTT	CASRLSGGALDTQYF
TRBJ2-1	TRBD2	.	TRBV12-3/TRBV12-4	TGTGCCAGCAGTACAGGGACTAGCGGGGCCTGGGGTGATCAGTTCTTC	CASSTGTSGAWGDQFF
TRBJ1-2	TRBD1	.	TRBV10-3	TGTGCCATCAGTGAAGGGGGCCTTGGGGAGACCTTC	CAISEGGLGETF
TRBJ1-2	TRBD1	few	TRBV4-3	TGCGCCAGCAGCCGGGGGGACAGGGAGTTCGCCTTC	CASSRGDREFAF
TRBJ2-3	TRBD2	few	TRBV20-1	TGCAGTGCCCTCGGGGGGACTCCTCAAATCTTGGATACGCAGTATTTT	CSALGGTPQILDTQYF
TRBJ1-1	.	.	TRBV12-3/TRBV12-4	TGTGCCAGCAGGCAGACAGGAATGAACACTGAAGCTTTCTTT	CASRQTGMNTEAFF
TRBJ2-3	TRBD2	.	TRBV6-2/TRBV6-3	TGTGCCAGCAGTTACCCTGGACCCACTAGCGGGGGGCCCCCGTCTAGTGATACGCAGTATTTT	CASSYPGPTSGGPPSSDTQYF
TRBJ1-5	.	.	TRBV10-3	TGTGCCATCAGTGATAACTGGGCCCAGCCCCAGCATTTT	CAISDNWAQPQHF
TRBJ2-7	TRBD1	few	TRBV5-5	TGTGCCAGCAGCCCTCCGTTTCACAGGGGGCGTGAGCAGTACTTC	CASSPPFHRGREQYF